The TCR beta chain described here comes from a study of CD8 T cells in Susac syndrome. Reverse transcription used 0.5 to 1 ug RNA and random hexamers. Coverage of TCR beta CDR3 amplification by immunoSEQ multiplex PCR extended to 54 Vbeta and 13 Jbeta. TCRdb processed the immunoSEQ multiplex PCR reads anew with MiXCR; each CDR3 protein has one entry. The sample includes around 79,000 distinct CDR3 sequences, approximately 93% of them seen just once. V lost 7 bases, J lost 0 bases, and 13 bases lay in between. The CDR3 loop spans 14 amino acids. Germline V CDR1 and CDR2: MNHEY, SMNVEV (reference sequence). Sequencing of TCR beta was carried out in blood CD8+ and CD4+ T cells.

The sequence was obtained from a human donor with Susac syndrome. J is TRBJ2-7 and V is TRBV27; no firm D call. Sequencing was performed on CD8+ T cells from PBMCs. The CDR3 nucleotides are TGTGCCAGCATGGGCGCAGCCTCCTCCTACGAGCAGTACTTC. Residues: CASMGAASSYEQYF.